These T cell receptor beta chains were read from a single sample in a study of blood T cell repertoires in COVID-19. Clones were read by immunoSEQ multiplex PCR, and TCRdb kept only the in-frame ones, dropping some. The data contain 200,000 to 250,000 clones, about 90% of them singletons. The specimen was PBMCs or T cells enriched from blood (not recorded which). These receptors all come from a man aged 25-45 years who had been exposed to COVID-19. CDR3s include the opening cysteine and the closing phenylalanine or tryptophan. The order of the fields is clone size, J gene, D gene, V gene, CDR3 protein, CDR3 DNA. The D gene is left open where the match is weak. The size entry is marked missing in some rows and otherwise reads once, few, many or a size class.

abundance: NA; j_gene: TRBJ2-3; d_gene: NA; v_gene: TRBV7-9; CDR3aa: CASSLDLITGTDTQYF; CDR3nt: TGTGCCAGCAGCTTAGACCTGATAACTGGTACAGATACGCAGTATTTT
abundance: NA; j_gene: TRBJ1-4; d_gene: TRBD1; v_gene: TRBV4-3; CDR3aa: CASSQPGQGTATTNEKLFF; CDR3nt: TGCGCCAGCAGCCAACCGGGACAGGGGACGGCCACAACTAATGAAAAACTGTTTTTT
abundance: NA; j_gene: TRBJ2-7; d_gene: NA; v_gene: TRBV9; CDR3aa: CASSVRSFSYEQYF; CDR3nt: TGTGCCAGCAGCGTACGGTCGTTCTCCTACGAGCAGTACTTC
abundance: NA; j_gene: TRBJ1-5; d_gene: TRBD1; v_gene: TRBV20-1; CDR3aa: CSASVGGQGNQPQHF; CDR3nt: TGCAGTGCTAGTGTAGGGGGACAGGGCAATCAGCCCCAGCATTTT
abundance: NA; j_gene: TRBJ1-1; d_gene: NA; v_gene: TRBV13; CDR3aa: CASSWFRNTEAFF; CDR3nt: TGTGCCAGCAGCTGGTTCAGGAACACTGAAGCTTTCTTT
abundance: NA; j_gene: TRBJ1-1; d_gene: NA; v_gene: TRBV20-1; CDR3aa: CSAPVNTEAFF; CDR3nt: TGCAGTGCCCCCGTAAACACTGAAGCTTTCTTT
abundance: once; j_gene: TRBJ2-5; d_gene: NA; v_gene: TRBV20-1; CDR3aa: CSARGGETQYF; CDR3nt: TGCAGTGCTAGAGGCGGGGAGACCCAGTACTTC
abundance: once; j_gene: TRBJ2-3; d_gene: TRBD2; v_gene: TRBV4-3; CDR3aa: CASSPAPSGGASDTDTQYF; CDR3nt: TGCGCCAGCAGCCCCGCCCCCAGCGGGGGTGCTTCTGACACAGATACGCAGTATTTT
abundance: NA; j_gene: TRBJ2-3; d_gene: NA; v_gene: TRBV3-1/TRBV3-2; CDR3aa: CASSQRPQYSSTDTQYF; CDR3nt: TGTGCCAGCAGCCAAAGGCCCCAGTACAGTAGCACAGATACGCAGTATTTT
abundance: NA; j_gene: TRBJ1-2; d_gene: NA; v_gene: TRBV30; CDR3aa: CAWTQAGEYGYTF; CDR3nt: TGTGCCTGGACCCAGGCCGGGGAATATGGCTACACCTTC
abundance: NA; j_gene: TRBJ2-2; d_gene: NA; v_gene: TRBV7-9; CDR3aa: CASSFEDPRTGELFF; CDR3nt: TGTGCCAGCAGCTTTGAGGATCCCCGCACCGGGGAGCTGTTTTTT
abundance: once; j_gene: TRBJ1-2; d_gene: NA; v_gene: TRBV7-3; CDR3aa: CASSLVRGTYGYTF; CDR3nt: TGTGCCAGCAGCTTAGTCCGCGGGACCTATGGCTACACCTTC
abundance: NA; j_gene: TRBJ2-3; d_gene: NA; v_gene: TRBV7-3; CDR3aa: CASSFPGADTQYF; CDR3nt: TGTGCCAGCAGCTTCCCGGGGGCAGATACGCAGTATTTT
abundance: NA; j_gene: TRBJ1-2; d_gene: TRBD1; v_gene: TRBV2; CDR3aa: CASSPRDSNRYGYTF; CDR3nt: TGTGCCAGCAGCCCAAGGGACAGTAATAGGTATGGCTACACCTTC
abundance: NA; j_gene: TRBJ2-3; d_gene: NA; v_gene: TRBV6-5; CDR3aa: CASSYSVEGDTQYF; CDR3nt: TGTGCCAGCAGTTACTCGGTTGAGGGTGATACGCAGTATTTT
abundance: once; j_gene: TRBJ1-1; d_gene: NA; v_gene: TRBV19; CDR3aa: CASAPGVRGTEAFF; CDR3nt: TGTGCCAGCGCGCCAGGGGTTCGGGGCACTGAAGCTTTCTTT
abundance: NA; j_gene: TRBJ1-3; d_gene: NA; v_gene: TRBV28; CDR3aa: CASSWGRSSSGNTIYF; CDR3nt: TGTGCCAGCAGCTGGGGGCGGTCCTCCTCTGGAAACACCATATATTTT
abundance: once; j_gene: TRBJ1-2; d_gene: TRBD1; v_gene: TRBV29-1; CDR3aa: CSVAGQSYGYTF; CDR3nt: TGCAGCGTTGCGGGACAGTCCTATGGCTACACCTTC
abundance: NA; j_gene: TRBJ2-2; d_gene: TRBD1; v_gene: TRBV11-3; CDR3aa: CASSFTPGQGNTGELFF; CDR3nt: TGTGCCAGCAGCTTTACGCCGGGACAGGGGAACACCGGGGAGCTGTTTTTT
abundance: NA; j_gene: TRBJ2-7; d_gene: TRBD2; v_gene: TRBV5-5; CDR3aa: CASSLELALNEQYF; CDR3nt: TGTGCCAGCAGCCTGGAACTAGCGCTAAACGAGCAGTACTTC
abundance: NA; j_gene: TRBJ1-1; d_gene: NA; v_gene: TRBV18; CDR3aa: CASSPPRGSNTEAFF; CDR3nt: TGTGCCAGCTCACCACCCAGGGGATCGAACACTGAAGCTTTCTTT
abundance: once; j_gene: TRBJ2-1; d_gene: TRBD2; v_gene: TRBV5-1; CDR3aa: CASSFSGGRYNEQFF; CDR3nt: TGCGCCAGCAGCTTTAGCGGGGGGAGGTACAATGAGCAGTTCTTC
abundance: once; j_gene: TRBJ1-2; d_gene: NA; v_gene: TRBV5-6; CDR3aa: CASSLYTPWRGGIGYTF; CDR3nt: TGTGCCAGCAGCTTGTACACCCCGTGGCGAGGCGGAATTGGCTACACCTTC
abundance: NA; j_gene: TRBJ2-3; d_gene: NA; v_gene: TRBV3-1/TRBV3-2; CDR3aa: CASSQVARGLTDTQYF; CDR3nt: TGTGCCAGCAGCCAAGTCGCGAGGGGACTCACAGATACGCAGTATTTT
abundance: NA; j_gene: TRBJ2-7; d_gene: NA; v_gene: TRBV4-2; CDR3aa: CASSRMTDSSYEQYF; CDR3nt: TGTGCCAGCAGCCGGATGACGGACAGCTCCTACGAGCAGTACTTC
abundance: NA; j_gene: TRBJ2-5; d_gene: NA; v_gene: TRBV6-5; CDR3aa: CASSQGAGAGETQYF; CDR3nt: TGTGCCAGCAGCCAAGGGGCAGGGGCAGGAGAGACCCAGTACTTC
abundance: once; j_gene: TRBJ1-1; d_gene: TRBD1; v_gene: TRBV6-2/TRBV6-3; CDR3aa: CASSSTDRVGTEAFF; CDR3nt: TGTGCCAGCAGTTCCACGGACAGGGTGGGCACTGAAGCTTTCTTT